The present TCR beta chain was sequenced within a study of blood T cell repertoires in COVID-19. TCRdb's copy holds only in-frame clones and misses some; the assay was immunoSEQ multiplex PCR. Here the sample spans about 260,000 clones, approximately 89% being singletons. This CDR3 comprises 15 residues. The trim removed 6 bases at V and 3 bases at J, leaving 10 bases unmatched. CDR1 and CDR2 from the germline V gene are MNHEY and SVGAGI. Those enrolled, adults aged roughly 18 to 89 years, came from about two dozen US areas. This sequence joins TRBV6-5 and TRBJ1-2; 7 bases fit TRBD1. The clonotype comes from a woman aged 40 to 50 who had been exposed to COVID-19. Sequencing was performed on PBMCs or T cells enriched from blood (not recorded which). The CDR3 region has the DNA TGTGCCAGCAGGGCTCTCAGGGGGGAGGACTATGGCTACACCTTC. This translates into CASRALRGEDYGYTF.